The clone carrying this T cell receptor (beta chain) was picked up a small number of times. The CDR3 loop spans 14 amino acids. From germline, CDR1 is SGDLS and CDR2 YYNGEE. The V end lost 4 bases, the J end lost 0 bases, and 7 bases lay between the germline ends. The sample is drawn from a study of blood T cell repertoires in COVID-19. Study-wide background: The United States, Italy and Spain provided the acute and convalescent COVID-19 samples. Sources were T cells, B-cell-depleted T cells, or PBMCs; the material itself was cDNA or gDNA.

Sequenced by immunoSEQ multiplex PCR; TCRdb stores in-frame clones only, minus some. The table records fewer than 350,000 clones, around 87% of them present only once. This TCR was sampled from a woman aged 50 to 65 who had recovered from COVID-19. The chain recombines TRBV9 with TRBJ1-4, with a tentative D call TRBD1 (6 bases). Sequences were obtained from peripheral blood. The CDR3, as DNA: TGTGCCAGCAGCTACAGGGCAACTAATGAAAAACTGTTTTTT. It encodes CASSYRATNEKLFF.